Each of the 20 T cell receptor beta chains below was sequenced from the same sample in a study of blood T cell repertoires in COVID-19. Using immunoSEQ multiplex PCR, the repertoire was profiled, and TCRdb retains in-frame clones only, with some absent. Of 350,000 to 450,000 clones listed, about 88% were seen once; the top ten hold roughly 1.6%. The sample was peripheral blood. The receptor set was obtained from a woman between 40 and 55 years old with COVID-19, enrolled during active disease.

The chain is built from TRBV24-1 and TRBJ2-3; TRBD1 might be the D (6 bases). The CDR3 is 16 amino acids. Germline V gene data show CDR1 as KGHDR and CDR2 as SFDVKD. V shed 1 base and J shed 1 base, with 11 bases lying between them. For the CDR3, the DNA is TGTGCCACCAGTGATTTTGGCAGGGGCGGCACAGATACGCAGTATTTT. Residues: CATSDFGRGGTDTQYF.

V is TRBV7-3 and J is TRBJ1-5, with TRBD1 identical over 9 bases. Trimming cost V 6 bases and J 8 bases; bases outside gene matches: 8. CDR3 length: 14 residues. Germline CDR1 reads SGHTA; CDR2 reads FQGTGA. The CDR3 bases are TGTGCCAGCAGTGCAACAGGGGGCAGGGAGCCCCAGCATTTT. It yields the protein CASSATGGREPQHF.

The chain is built from TRBV24-1 and TRBJ2-3; D not certain. CDR1 KGHDR and CDR2 SFDVKD come from the germline V gene. CDR3 length: 15 residues. The ends were cut back, 3 bases at V and 2 bases at J, with 11 bases in the middle. This chain's CDR3 is CATSDPPGSTDTQYF. Here the CDR3 DNA reads TGTGCCACCAGTGATCCCCCAGGATCCACAGATACGCAGTATTTT.

The chain is built from TRBV4-1 and TRBJ1-2; 11 positions agree with TRBD1. CDR1 and CDR2 from the germline V gene are MGHRA and YSYEKL. This CDR3 is built from 17 residues. Losses at the gene ends were 4 bases for V and 2 bases for J; bases not matched to a gene: 9. The CDR3 loop is CASSPSGTGGANYGYTF. In nucleotides, the CDR3 is TGCGCCAGCAGCCCTTCCGGGACAGGGGGAGCGAACTATGGCTACACCTTC.

V and J are TRBV3-1 (or the pseudogene TRBV3-2) and TRBJ2-1; 12 bases are shared with TRBD2. The V segment lost 1 base and the J segment 3 bases; nucleotides outside the gene matches: 7. Germline CDR1 is LGHDT and CDR2 is YNNKEL (reference sequence). This CDR3 is 18 amino acids long. CDR3 region: CASSQVPLAGGVYNEQFF. The CDR3 DNA reads as TGTGCCAGCAGCCAAGTCCCCCTAGCGGGAGGGGTCTACAATGAGCAGTTCTTC.

V usage is TRBV5-1 and J usage is TRBJ1-1; 7 bases fit TRBD1. The ends lost 4 bases at V and 4 bases at J; junction bases unmatched: 10. There are 15 residues in the CDR3. CDR1 is SGHRS and CDR2 is YFSETQ in the germline V gene. The CDR3 nucleotides are TGCGCCAGCAGCCCTAACAGGGCAGGGGGCACTGAAGCTTTCTTT. Encoded protein: CASSPNRAGGTEAFF.

The chain employs TRBV24-1 and TRBJ1-5; 8 nucleotides align to TRBD1. The CDR3 is 19 residues long. J was trimmed by 0 bases and V by 5 bases; bases with no gene match: 14. The V gene's germline CDR1 is KGHDR and CDR2 SFDVKD. CDR3 sequence: CATSGSGTGPFLSNQPQHF. The CDR3 DNA sequence: TGTGCCACCAGTGGCTCCGGGACAGGACCCTTTCTTAGCAATCAGCCCCAGCATTTT.

This clone showed up just once. The chain carries TRBV6-5 and TRBJ2-1; D possibly corresponds to TRBD2 (5 bases). Trimming left V 6 bases short and J 2 bases short, with 14 bases between. There are 15 residues in the CDR3. CDR1 is MNHEY and CDR2 is SVGAGI in the germline V gene. CDR3 sequence reads: CASRTPGVPYNEQFF. As DNA, the CDR3 is TGTGCCAGCAGAACACCCGGGGTCCCCTACAATGAGCAGTTCTTC.

This clone occurred a few times. The chain is built from TRBV20-1 and TRBJ2-1, with unresolved D. Germline V gives CDR1 DFQATT, CDR2 SNEGSKA (reference sequence). This CDR3 has 15 amino acids. V was shortened by 3 bases and J by 0 bases, with 12 bases between the two germline ends. CDR3 in DNA: TGCAGTGCTAGTGACCTCTTCGGCTCCTACAATGAGCAGTTCTTC. As protein: CSASDLFGSYNEQFF.

The chain employs TRBV30 and TRBJ2-3; 9 bases are a match to TRBD2. This CDR3 comprises 18 residues. CDR1 is GTSNPN and CDR2 is SVGIG in the germline V gene (reference sequence). The J segment lost 0 bases and the V segment lost 2 bases, leaving 12 bases of the junction unmatched. The CDR3 region is CAWSLGAGGVTSTDTQYF. Written as DNA, the CDR3 is TGTGCCTGGAGTCTCGGCGCGGGAGGGGTGACTAGCACAGATACGCAGTATTTT.

The gene calls are TRBV6-5 and TRBJ2-7; 7 bases are shared with TRBD1. This CDR3 spans 15 amino acids. Unmatched junction bases numbered 4, after V lost 2 bases and J lost 0 bases. Germline CDR1 MNHEY, CDR2 SVGAGI. Written as DNA, the CDR3 is TGTGCCAGCAGTTACCGACAGGGTAGCTCCTACGAGCAGTACTTC. Encoded protein: CASSYRQGSSYEQYF.

This clone was observed a few times. This chain connects TRBV2 to TRBJ1-6, with 7 bases fitting TRBD1. Germline lookup yields CDR1 SNHLY and CDR2 FYNNEI. CDR3 length: 15 residues. The ends lost 6 bases at V and 9 bases at J; junction bases unmatched: 11. CDR3 loop: CASSNLEGTVSPLHF. DNA of the CDR3: TGTGCCAGCAGCAACTTGGAGGGGACAGTTTCACCCCTCCACTTT.

This clone occurred once. The rearrangement uses TRBV2 and TRBJ2-4; D is unresolved. The germline V and J ends were trimmed by 6 bases and 6 bases, with 15 bases remaining between them. Germline loops: CDR1 SNHLY, CDR2 FYNNEI. The CDR3 runs 14 residues. CDR3 in DNA: TGTGCCAGCAGATCCTCCAGGAACGGAAACATTCAGTACTTC. Its translation is CASRSSRNGNIQYF.

The rearrangement links TRBV5-1 to TRBJ1-5; TRBD1 is a possible D gene (5 bases). Germline V gives CDR1 SGHRS, CDR2 YFSETQ. The CDR3 is 13 residues long. Trimming took off 0 bases at V and 5 bases at J, with 6 bases between the two ends. CDR3: CASSLEGYQPQHF. The CDR3 DNA reads TGCGCCAGCAGCTTGGAGGGGTATCAGCCCCAGCATTTT. The full variable domain, completed using reference TRBV5-1 and TRBJ1-5, is KAGVTQTPRYLIKTRGQQVTLSCSPISGHRSVSWYQQTPGQGLQFLFEYFSETQRNKGNFPGRFSGRQFSNSRSEMNVSTLELGDSALYLCASSLEGYQPQHFGDGTRLSIL.

The genes are TRBV7-9 and TRBJ1-1, with D hard to call. This CDR3 contains 14 residues. Germline V gene data show CDR1 as SEHNR and CDR2 as FQNEAQ (reference sequence). The V end was cut by 5 bases, the J end by 0 bases, with 10 bases between. CDR3 bases: TGTGCCAGCAGCCTCGGTTTCATGAACACTGAAGCTTTCTTT. This sequence encodes CASSLGFMNTEAFF.

This clone was counted a single time. The chain is built from TRBV11-2 and TRBJ1-1; weak D call: TRBD1 (5 bases). The CDR3 runs to 13 residues. From germline, CDR1 is SGHAT and CDR2 FQNNGV. The germline V and J ends were trimmed by 4 bases and 1 base, with 7 bases remaining between them. The CDR3 region has the DNA TGTGCCAGCAGCTCGCAGGGGAACACTGAAGCTTTCTTT. Translated: CASSSQGNTEAFF.

The V gene is TRBV3-1 (or the pseudogene TRBV3-2), the J gene TRBJ1-5; TRBD1 might be the D (6 bases). Germline lookup yields CDR1 LGHDT and CDR2 YNNKEL (reference sequence). The CDR3 extends over 13 amino acids. V dropped 5 bases and J dropped 10 bases, with 15 bases sitting between them. The CDR3 DNA follows: TGTGCCAGCAGCATAAGGGGGAGTGACCCCCAGCATTTT. Its translation is CASSIRGSDPQHF.

This clone appeared a single time. The chain recombines TRBV15 with TRBJ1-6; D is perhaps TRBD1 (6 bases). Trimming left V 4 bases short and J 5 bases short, with 15 bases between. Per the germline V gene, CDR1 is LNHNV and CDR2 is YYDKDF (reference sequence). The CDR3 extends over 16 amino acids. The CDR3 reads CATSKYRGQNNSPLHF. In DNA form, the CDR3 reads TGTGCCACCAGCAAGTACCGAGGACAGAATAATTCACCCCTCCACTTT.

The chain couples TRBV12-3 or TRBV12-4 to TRBJ2-7, with D unclear. The germline V and J ends were trimmed by 5 bases and 5 bases, with 10 bases remaining between them. The CDR3 length is 12 residues. The CDR3 DNA follows: TGTGCCAGCAGTCCCCACATTAACGAGCAGTACTTC. Translating gives CASSPHINEQYF.

The chain carries TRBV28 and TRBJ1-1; D is possibly TRBD1 (6 bases). CDR3 size: 15 residues. The germline V gene has CDR1 MDHEN and CDR2 SYDVKM. The germline V and J ends were trimmed by 5 bases and 1 base, with 14 bases remaining between them. CDR3 sequence: CASSPATGSNTEAFF. In DNA form, the CDR3 reads TGTGCCAGCAGTCCAGCAACAGGGTCGAACACTGAAGCTTTCTTT.